This T cell receptor beta chain is drawn from a study of T cell repertoires in cytomegalovirus infection (dated by TCRdb to about 2019). In the study overall: Alongside well-studied HLA-B-restricted epitopes, the peptide stimulations were aimed at recently identified HLA-C-restricted CMV epitopes, whose presentation resists viral immunomodulation. Donor HLA type was relevant to the analysis, as public TCR beta signatures indicated carriage of CMV infection together with the matching HLA type.

Sequencing used an Illumina HiSeq 1500. Through fastp at Q25 and MiXCR, TCRdb rebuilt clones from the public reads, retaining in-frame beta chains. Rows merge per CDR3 protein into single entries with the most common DNA and genes. A total of about 500,000 distinct CDR3 sequences appear in this sample, 33% of them only once. The top ten constitute 15% to 20% of the sample. The sample's treatment or condition, from its label and the paper: in vitro stimulation with specific CMV peptide epitopes to enrich CMV-specific T cells. This clonotype was recorded at least ten times. No cognate antigen has been identified for it. No base quality values were provided; no much bigger clone lies one nucleotide off. What the study reported, not specific to this receptor: The ex vivo response was dominated by HLA-C-restricted CMV-specific TCR beta clonotypes, which also provided the single most frequent clonotype in two of eight donors. Cumulative frequency of public TCR beta family members discriminated carriers of CMV infection plus the relevant HLA type in this cohort and an independent roughly 330-donor cohort.

Sample: cultured PBMCs, taken from culture after CMV antigen stimulation. This TCR derives from a human donor in good health (CMV status not recorded). Some clones in this sample may be carry-over from other donors' samples.

The CDR3 region reads CASSPTGGGPYEQYF. The nucleotide sequence reads TGTGCCAGCAGCCCCACCGGGGGGGGTCCTTACGAGCAGTACTTC. Recombination linked TRBV7-2 to TRBJ2-7, and 8 bases in between align with TRBD2. The CDR1 and CDR2 encoded by the germline V gene are SGHTA and FQGNSA. Taken from cysteine to phenylalanine, the CDR3 has 15 residues. The entry retains the CDR3 DNA only, 45 bases that are in frame from base 1. V has 5 bases trimmed and J has 4 bases trimmed; junction bases matching no gene number 10.